These T cell receptor beta chains were read from a single sample in a study of regulatory and conventional T cells in RAG deficiency. Assay used: immunoSEQ multiplex PCR; TCRdb lists only in-frame clones, some missing. The repertoire includes approximately 12,000 clones, 85% to 95% of them detected once, and approximately 1% sits in the top ten. This sample was also put to use in a study of regulatory T cells.

Sequencing used CD4+ effector T cells sorted from blood. Every receptor here comes from a human donor in good health. Each CDR3 is given with its conserved first and last residue. The D gene is left open where the match is weak. Some rows mark clone size as missing; the rest say once, few, many or name a class of expanded clone.

TRBV9	-	-	TRBJ1-1	CASSVGLGGLAFF	TGTGCCAGCAGCGTAGGGTTGGGGGGCTTAGCTTTCTTT
TRBV18	TRBD1	-	TRBJ2-7	CASSPRQGTYEQYF	TGTGCCAGCTCACCGAGACAGGGGACCTACGAGCAGTACTTC
TRBV6-1	TRBD1	-	TRBJ1-1	CASSAGQPNTEAFF	TGTGCCAGCAGTGCGGGACAGCCGAACACTGAAGCTTTCTTT
TRBV10-1	-	-	TRBJ1-2	CASSELGEGYRVGGYGYTF	TGCGCCAGCAGTGAGTTGGGGGAGGGGTACAGAGTCGGGGGATATGGCTACACCTTC
TRBV10-3	-	-	TRBJ1-5	CATREEGGRGNQPQHF	TGTGCCACAAGGGAGGAAGGAGGCCGGGGCAATCAGCCCCAGCATTTT
TRBV6-5	-	-	TRBJ1-3	CASSYSTSGNTIYF	TGTGCCAGCAGTTACTCTACCTCTGGAAACACCATATATTTT
TRBV2	TRBD1	-	TRBJ2-1	CASSPGQGVPNEQFF	TGTGCCAGCAGCCCGGGACAGGGAGTACCCAATGAGCAGTTCTTC
TRBV4-2	-	-	TRBJ1-3	CASSQANIGNTIYF	TGTGCCAGCAGCCAAGCTAACATTGGAAACACCATATATTTT
TRBV19	-	-	TRBJ1-4	CASSPSGAVNEKLFF	TGTGCCAGTAGCCCATCGGGCGCCGTGAATGAAAAACTGTTTTTT
TRBV19	TRBD2	-	TRBJ2-7	CASSPLTSGSSSYEQYF	TGTGCCAGTAGTCCGCTGACTAGCGGGAGTTCCTCCTACGAGCAGTACTTC
TRBV19	-	few	TRBJ1-6	CASRGGGISPLHF	TGTGCCAGTAGAGGGGGGGGGATTTCACCCCTCCACTTT
TRBV2	-	-	TRBJ1-1	CASSTDLKTEAFF	TGTGCCAGCAGCACTGACTTGAAGACTGAAGCTTTCTTT
TRBV7-3	-	-	TRBJ2-5	CASSLGFQETQYF	TGTGCCAGCAGCTTGGGGTTCCAAGAGACCCAGTACTTC
TRBV5-5	TRBD1	-	TRBJ1-6	CASSRDSPSYNSPLHF	TGTGCCAGCAGTAGGGACAGCCCCTCCTATAATTCACCCCTCCACTTT
TRBV30	-	-	TRBJ1-3	CAWSITGPGNTIYF	TGTGCCTGGAGTATAACAGGGCCTGGAAACACCATATATTTT
TRBV27	-	-	TRBJ2-1	CASSPVGGTRPYNEQFF	TGTGCCAGCAGTCCCGTGGGAGGGACAAGGCCCTACAATGAGCAGTTCTTC
TRBV6-4	-	few	TRBJ1-6	CASSEAEGNSPLHF	TGTGCCAGCAGTGAAGCGGAGGGAAATTCACCCCTCCACTTT
TRBV6-6	-	-	TRBJ1-3	CASRRTRTEDTIYF	TGTGCCAGCAGGCGAACTCGGACCGAGGACACCATATATTTT
TRBV7-2	TRBD1	-	TRBJ1-5	CASSVGTGRNQPQHF	TGTGCCAGCAGCGTAGGGACAGGGAGGAATCAGCCCCAGCATTTT
TRBV6-1	TRBD1	-	TRBJ2-1	CASSEATGGFRFF	TGTGCCAGCAGTGAAGCGACAGGGGGCTTTCGGTTCTTC
TRBV5-1	TRBD1	-	TRBJ2-2	CASSLMGQDTGELFF	TGCGCCAGCAGCTTGATGGGACAGGACACCGGGGAGCTGTTTTTT
TRBV7-9	-	-	TRBJ2-6	CASSLAHGPGANVLTF	TGTGCCAGCAGCTTAGCGCATGGGCCTGGGGCCAACGTCCTGACTTTC
TRBV6-6	TRBD1	-	TRBJ1-5	CASSIQGPQPQHF	TGTGCCAGCAGTATACAGGGGCCTCAGCCCCAGCATTTT
TRBV25-1	-	-	TRBJ2-3	CASSQINTDTQYF	TGTGCCAGCAGTCAAATCAACACAGATACGCAGTATTTT
TRBV18	-	-	TRBJ1-1	CASSGRLQDRMNTEAFF	TGTGCCAGCTCAGGAAGACTCCAGGATCGAATGAACACTGAAGCTTTCTTT
TRBV7-9	TRBD1	-	TRBJ2-7	CASSPLLGTGGSYEQYF	TGTGCCAGCAGCCCACTTCTCGGGACAGGGGGGTCCTACGAGCAGTACTTC
TRBV5-1	-	-	TRBJ2-5	CASSFTRAETQYF	TGCGCCAGCAGCTTTACCAGGGCGGAGACCCAGTACTTC
TRBV11-3	-	-	TRBJ2-3	CASSLAPYTDTQYF	TGTGCCAGCAGCTTGGCACCCTACACAGATACGCAGTATTTT
TRBV5-1	-	-	TRBJ2-1	CASSRGRLSSYNEQFF	TGCGCCAGCAGCCGGGGCCGTTTAAGCTCCTACAATGAGCAGTTCTTC
TRBV18	TRBD1	few	TRBJ1-4	CASSYKGAGEKLFF	TGTGCCAGCTCATACAAGGGGGCCGGTGAAAAACTGTTTTTT
TRBV10-3	-	-	TRBJ2-3	CAISTKVSTDTQYF	TGTGCCATCAGTACTAAGGTTAGCACAGATACGCAGTATTTT
TRBV30	-	-	TRBJ1-4	CAWSPGGSEKLFF	TGTGCCTGGAGTCCCGGGGGGAGTGAAAAACTGTTTTTT
TRBV20-1	-	-	TRBJ2-1	CSEGSYNEQFF	TGCAGTGAGGGATCCTACAATGAGCAGTTCTTC
TRBV27	-	-	TRBJ2-1	CASSTYNEQFF	TGTGCCAGCAGTACCTACAATGAGCAGTTCTTC